The sequence of this TCR beta chain was determined in a study of identical twins. The CDR3 runs to 16 residues. Per germline, CDR1 LGHNA and CDR2 YSLEER. Trimming took off 1 base at V and 5 bases at J, with 16 bases between the two ends. TCRdb recomputed calls from the 5' RACE reads with MiXCR, one row per CDR3 protein. The sample contains about 460,000 distinct CDR3 sequences, 14% of which appear only once. These data were likewise used in another study, on yellow fever vaccine responses in identical twins.

J is TRBJ2-3 and V is TRBV4-3; D is ambiguous. This clonotype was obtained from a woman under 30 in good health. Sequences were obtained from CD4+ T cells sorted from blood. CDR3 region: CASSQGQALDLDTQYF. CDR3 nucleotide sequence: TGCGCCAGCAGCCAAGGGCAGGCCTTAGATTTAGATACGCAGTATTTT.